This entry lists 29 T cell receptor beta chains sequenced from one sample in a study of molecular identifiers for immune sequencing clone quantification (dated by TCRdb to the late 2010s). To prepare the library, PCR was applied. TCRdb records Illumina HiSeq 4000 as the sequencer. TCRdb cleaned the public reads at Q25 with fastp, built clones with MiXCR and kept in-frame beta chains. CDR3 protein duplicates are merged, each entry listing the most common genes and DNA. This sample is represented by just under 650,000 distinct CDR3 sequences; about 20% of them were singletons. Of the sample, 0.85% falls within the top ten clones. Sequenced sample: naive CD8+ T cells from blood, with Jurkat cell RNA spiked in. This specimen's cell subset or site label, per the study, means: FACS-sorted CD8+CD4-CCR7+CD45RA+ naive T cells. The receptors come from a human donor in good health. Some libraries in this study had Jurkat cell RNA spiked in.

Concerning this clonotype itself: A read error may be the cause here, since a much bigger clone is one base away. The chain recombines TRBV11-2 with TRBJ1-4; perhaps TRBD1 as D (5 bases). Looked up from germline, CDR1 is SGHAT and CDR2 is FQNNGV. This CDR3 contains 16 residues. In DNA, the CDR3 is TGTGCCAGCAGCTCGATAATCGGGGCGTCGAATGAAACACTGTTTTTT. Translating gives CASSSIIGASNETLFF. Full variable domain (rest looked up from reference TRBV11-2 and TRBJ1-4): EAGVAQSPRYKIIEKRQSVAFWCNPISGHATLYWYQQILGQGPKLLIQFQNNGVVDDSQLPKDRFSAERLKGVDSTLKIQPAKLEDSAVYLCASSSIIGASNETLFFGSGTQLSVL.

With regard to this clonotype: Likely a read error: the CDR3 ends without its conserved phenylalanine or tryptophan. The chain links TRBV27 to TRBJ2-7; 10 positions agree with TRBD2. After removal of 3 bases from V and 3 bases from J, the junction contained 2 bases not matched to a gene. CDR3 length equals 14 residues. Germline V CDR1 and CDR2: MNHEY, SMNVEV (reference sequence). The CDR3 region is CASSFGLAVYEQYS. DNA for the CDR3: TGTGCCAGCAGTTTTGGACTAGCGGTCTACGAGCAGTACTCC.

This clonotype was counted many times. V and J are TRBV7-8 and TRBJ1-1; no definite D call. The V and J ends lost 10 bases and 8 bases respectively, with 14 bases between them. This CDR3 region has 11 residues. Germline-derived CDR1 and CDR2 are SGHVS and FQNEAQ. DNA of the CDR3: TGTGCCACCTCTCTCTTAGGAGAAGCTTTCTTT. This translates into CATSLLGEAFF.

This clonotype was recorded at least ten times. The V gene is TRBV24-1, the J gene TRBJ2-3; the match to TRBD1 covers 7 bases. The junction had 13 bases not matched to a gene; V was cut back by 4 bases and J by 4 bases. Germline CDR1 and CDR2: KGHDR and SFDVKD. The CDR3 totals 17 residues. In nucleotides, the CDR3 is TGTGCCACCAGTGAGGGGACAGTGACTCGCTTAGCAGATACGCAGTATTTT. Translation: CATSEGTVTRLADTQYF.

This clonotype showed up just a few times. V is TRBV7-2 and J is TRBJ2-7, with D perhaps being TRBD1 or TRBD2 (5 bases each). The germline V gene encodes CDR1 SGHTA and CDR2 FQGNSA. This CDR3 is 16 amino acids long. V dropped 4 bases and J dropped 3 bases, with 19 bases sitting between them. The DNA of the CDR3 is TGTGCCAGCAGCTCCCCAAGGGGCCGGGGAGACTACGAGCAGTACTTC. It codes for CASSSPRGRGDYEQYF.

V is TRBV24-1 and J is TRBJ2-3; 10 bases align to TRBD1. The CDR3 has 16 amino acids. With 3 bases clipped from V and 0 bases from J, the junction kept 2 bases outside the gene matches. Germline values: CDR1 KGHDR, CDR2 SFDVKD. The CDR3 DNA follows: TGTGCCACCAGTGATACGGGACAGGGGAGCACAGATACGCAGTATTTT. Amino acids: CATSDTGQGSTDTQYF.

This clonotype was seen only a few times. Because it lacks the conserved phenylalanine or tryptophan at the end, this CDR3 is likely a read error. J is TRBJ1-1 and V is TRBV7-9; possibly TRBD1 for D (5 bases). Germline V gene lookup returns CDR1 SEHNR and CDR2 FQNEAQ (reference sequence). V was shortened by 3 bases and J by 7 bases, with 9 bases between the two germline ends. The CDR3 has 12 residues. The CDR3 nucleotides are TGTGCCAGCAGCTTGGGGCAGTTTGAAGCTTTCTCT. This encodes CASSLGQFEAFS.

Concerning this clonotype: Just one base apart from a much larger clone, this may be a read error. The CDR3 loop is CASSCGDILMNTEAFF. The CDR3, as DNA: TGTGCCAGCAGTTGCGGGGACATCCTTATGAACACTGAAGCTTTCTTT. The chain combines TRBV6-2 or TRBV6-3 with TRBJ1-1; possible D gene TRBD1, 6 bases. The germline CDR1 and CDR2 sequences are MNHEY and SVGEGT. CDR3 length: 16 residues. V lost 4 bases and J lost 0, with 15 bases in between.

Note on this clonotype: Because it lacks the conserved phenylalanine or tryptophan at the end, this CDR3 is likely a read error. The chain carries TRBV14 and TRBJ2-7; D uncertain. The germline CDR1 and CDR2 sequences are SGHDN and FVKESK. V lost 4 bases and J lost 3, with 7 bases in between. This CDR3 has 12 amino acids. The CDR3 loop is CASSPGFYEQYL. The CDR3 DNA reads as TGTGCCAGCAGCCCCGGGTTCTACGAGCAGTACCTC.

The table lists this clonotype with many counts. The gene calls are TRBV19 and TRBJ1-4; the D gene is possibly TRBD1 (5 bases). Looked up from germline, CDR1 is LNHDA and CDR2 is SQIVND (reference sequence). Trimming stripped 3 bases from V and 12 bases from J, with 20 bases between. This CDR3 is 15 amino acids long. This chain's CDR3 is CASSMGQGWRWELFF. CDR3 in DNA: TGTGCCAGTAGTATGGGGCAGGGTTGGCGATGGGAACTGTTTTTT.

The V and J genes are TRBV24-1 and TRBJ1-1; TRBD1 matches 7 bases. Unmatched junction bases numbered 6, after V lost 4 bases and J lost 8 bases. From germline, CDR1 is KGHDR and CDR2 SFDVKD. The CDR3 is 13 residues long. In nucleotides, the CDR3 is TGTGCCACCAGTGACTCGACAGGGCCCGAAGCTTTCTTT. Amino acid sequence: CATSDSTGPEAFF.

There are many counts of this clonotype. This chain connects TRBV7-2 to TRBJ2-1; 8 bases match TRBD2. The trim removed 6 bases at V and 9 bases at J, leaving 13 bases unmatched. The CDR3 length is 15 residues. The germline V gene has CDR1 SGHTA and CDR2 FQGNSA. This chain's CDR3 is CASRDPIGRGGEQFF. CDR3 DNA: TGTGCCAGCAGGGACCCTATCGGGAGGGGAGGTGAGCAGTTCTTC.

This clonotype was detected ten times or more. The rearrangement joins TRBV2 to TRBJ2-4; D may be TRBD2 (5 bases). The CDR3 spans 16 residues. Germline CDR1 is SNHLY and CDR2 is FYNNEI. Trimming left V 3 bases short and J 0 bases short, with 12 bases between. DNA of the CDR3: TGTGCCAGCAGTGATACTGGAGGCCTAGCCAAAAACATTCAGTACTTC. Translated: CASSDTGGLAKNIQYF.

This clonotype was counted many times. CDR3 sequence (DNA): TGTGCCAGCAGCTTAGCGCGGGGGGTGCCTGGAAACACCATATATTTT. It codes for CASSLARGVPGNTIYF. The chain links TRBV7-9 to TRBJ1-3, with D maybe TRBD1 (5 bases). The CDR3 extends over 16 amino acids. Trimming took 0 bases from V and 2 from J, leaving 11 bases between them. Germline CDR1 reads SEHNR; CDR2 reads FQNEAQ (reference sequence).

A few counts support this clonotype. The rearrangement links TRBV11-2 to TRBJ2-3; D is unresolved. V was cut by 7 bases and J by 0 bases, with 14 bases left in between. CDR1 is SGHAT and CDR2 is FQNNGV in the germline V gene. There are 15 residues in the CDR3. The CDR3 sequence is CASTLEPTSTDTQYF. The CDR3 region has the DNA TGTGCCAGCACCCTCGAACCTACTAGCACAGATACGCAGTATTTT.

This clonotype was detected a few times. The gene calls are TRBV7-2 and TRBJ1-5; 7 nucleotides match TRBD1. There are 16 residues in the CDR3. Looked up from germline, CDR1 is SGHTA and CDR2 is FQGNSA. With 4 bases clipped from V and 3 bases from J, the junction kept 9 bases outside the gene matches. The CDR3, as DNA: TGTGCCAGCAGCTCCCAGGGGGACGAGATCAATCAGCCCCAGCATTTT. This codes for CASSSQGDEINQPQHF.

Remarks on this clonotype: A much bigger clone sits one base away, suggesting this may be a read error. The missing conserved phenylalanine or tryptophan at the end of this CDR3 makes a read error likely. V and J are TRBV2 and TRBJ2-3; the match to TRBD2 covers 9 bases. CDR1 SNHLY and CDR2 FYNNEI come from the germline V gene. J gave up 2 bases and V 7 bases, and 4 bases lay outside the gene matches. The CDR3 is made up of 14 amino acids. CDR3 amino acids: CASKLAGYTDTQYL. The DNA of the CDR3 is TGTGCCAGCAAGCTAGCGGGGTACACAGATACGCAGTATCTT.

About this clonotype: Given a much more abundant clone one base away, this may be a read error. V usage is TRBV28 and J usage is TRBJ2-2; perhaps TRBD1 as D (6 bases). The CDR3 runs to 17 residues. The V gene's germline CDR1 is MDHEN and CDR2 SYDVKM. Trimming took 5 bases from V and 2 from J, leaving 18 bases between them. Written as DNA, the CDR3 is TGTGCCAGCAGTCATAAAGTGGGGGCAGTCAACACCGGGGAGCTGTTTTTT. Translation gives CASSHKVGAVNTGELFF. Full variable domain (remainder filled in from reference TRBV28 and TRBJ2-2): DVKVTQSSRYLVKRTGEKVFLECVQDMDHENMFWYRQDPGLGLRLIYFSYDVKMKEKGDIPEGYSVSREKKERFSLILESASTNQTSMYLCASSHKVGAVNTGELFFGEGSRLTVL.

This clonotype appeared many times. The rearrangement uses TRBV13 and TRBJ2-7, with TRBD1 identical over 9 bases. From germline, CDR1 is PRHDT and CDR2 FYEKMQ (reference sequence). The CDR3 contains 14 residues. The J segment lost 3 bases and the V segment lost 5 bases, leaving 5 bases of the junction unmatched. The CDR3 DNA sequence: TGTGCCAGCAGCACCGGGGACAGGGTCTACGAGCAGTACTTC. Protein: CASSTGDRVYEQYF.

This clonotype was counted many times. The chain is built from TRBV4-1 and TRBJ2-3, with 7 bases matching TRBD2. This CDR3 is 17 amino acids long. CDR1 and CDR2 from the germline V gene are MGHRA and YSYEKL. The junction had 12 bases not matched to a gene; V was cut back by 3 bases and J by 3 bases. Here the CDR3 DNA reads TGCGCCAGCAGCCAGGGACTACAGGTTTCGGGGACAGATACGCAGTATTTT. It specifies CASSQGLQVSGTDTQYF.

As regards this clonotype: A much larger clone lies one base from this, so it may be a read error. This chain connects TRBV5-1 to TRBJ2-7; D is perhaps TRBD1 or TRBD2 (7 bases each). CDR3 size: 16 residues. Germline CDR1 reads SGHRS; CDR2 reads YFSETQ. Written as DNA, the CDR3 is TGCGCCAGCAGCTTGGAGCGGGACAGCATTCTCTACGTGCAGTACTTC. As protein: CASSLERDSILYVQYF.

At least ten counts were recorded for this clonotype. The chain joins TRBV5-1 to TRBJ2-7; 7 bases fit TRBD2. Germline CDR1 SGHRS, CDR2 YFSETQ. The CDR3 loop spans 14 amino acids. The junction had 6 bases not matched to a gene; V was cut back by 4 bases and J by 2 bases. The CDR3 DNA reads TGCGCCAGCAGCCCGATAGCGGGCGCCTACGAGCAGTACTTC. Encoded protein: CASSPIAGAYEQYF.

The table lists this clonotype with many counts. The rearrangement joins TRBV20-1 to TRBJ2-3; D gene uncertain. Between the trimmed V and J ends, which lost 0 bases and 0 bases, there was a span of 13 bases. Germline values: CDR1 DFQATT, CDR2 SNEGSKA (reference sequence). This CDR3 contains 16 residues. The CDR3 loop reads CSARERNSTSTDTQYF. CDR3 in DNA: TGCAGTGCTAGAGAGAGGAATTCGACAAGCACAGATACGCAGTATTTT.

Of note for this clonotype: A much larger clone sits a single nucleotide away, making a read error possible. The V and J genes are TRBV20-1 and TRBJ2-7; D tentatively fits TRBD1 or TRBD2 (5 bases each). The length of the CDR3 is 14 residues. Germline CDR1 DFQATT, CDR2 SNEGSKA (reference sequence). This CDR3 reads CSARGAEGTKERYF. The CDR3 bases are TGCAGTGCTAGAGGGGCCGAGGGGACCAAGGAGCGGTACTTC.

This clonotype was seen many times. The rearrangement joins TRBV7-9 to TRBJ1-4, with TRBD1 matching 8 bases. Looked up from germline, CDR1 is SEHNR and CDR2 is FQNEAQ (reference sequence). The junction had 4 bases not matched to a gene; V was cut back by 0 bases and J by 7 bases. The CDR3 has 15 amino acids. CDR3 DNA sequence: TGTGCCAGCAGCTTAGCGTCGACAGGGGTTGAAAAACTGTTTTTT. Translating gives CASSLASTGVEKLFF.

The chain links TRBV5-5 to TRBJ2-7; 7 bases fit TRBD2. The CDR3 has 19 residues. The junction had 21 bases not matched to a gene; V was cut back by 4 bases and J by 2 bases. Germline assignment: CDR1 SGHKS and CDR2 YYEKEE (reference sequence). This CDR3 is CASSTSGGILRAAAYEQYF. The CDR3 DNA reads TGTGCCAGCAGCACTTCCGGGGGGATACTAAGGGCGGCCGCCTACGAGCAGTACTTC.

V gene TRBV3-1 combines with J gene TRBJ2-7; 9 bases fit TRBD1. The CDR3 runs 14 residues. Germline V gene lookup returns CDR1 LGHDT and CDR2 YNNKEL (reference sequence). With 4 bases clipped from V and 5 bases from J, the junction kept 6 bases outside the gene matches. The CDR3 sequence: CASSPGQGTHEQYF. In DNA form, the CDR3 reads TGTGCCAGCAGCCCAGGACAGGGGACCCACGAGCAGTACTTC.

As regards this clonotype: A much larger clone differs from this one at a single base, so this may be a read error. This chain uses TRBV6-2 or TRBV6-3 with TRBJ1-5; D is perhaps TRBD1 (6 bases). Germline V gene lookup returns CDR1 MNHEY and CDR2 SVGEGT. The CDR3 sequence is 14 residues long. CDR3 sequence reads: CVSRPGVYNQPQHF. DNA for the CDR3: TGTGTCAGCAGGCCAGGGGTCTACAATCAGCCCCAGCATTTT.

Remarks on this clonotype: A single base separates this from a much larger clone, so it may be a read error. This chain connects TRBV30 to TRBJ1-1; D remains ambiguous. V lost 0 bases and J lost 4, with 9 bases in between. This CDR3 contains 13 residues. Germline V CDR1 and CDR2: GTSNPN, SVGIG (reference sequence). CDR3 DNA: TGTGCCTGGAGTGTCATGGAGAGCACTGAAGCTTTCTTT. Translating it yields CAWSVMESTEAFF.